The clone carrying this TCR beta chain appeared a single time. The antigen remains unidentified. These data come from a study of T cell clonotyping in hematopoietic cell transplantation. Broader study findings: After transplant, recipient diversity fell while pathologically expanded clonotypes grew through day 180. At the given depth, recipient repertoires were over 95% de novo clonotypes.

Samples: about 28 days before transplant, then days 30, 100 and 180 after. Measured with immunoSEQ multiplex PCR; TCRdb has only the in-frame clones, and not every one. The data show roughly 30,000 clones, with about 94% seen just once and around 10% held by the top ten. This receptor was obtained from a female patient aged 50-59 years who had an allogeneic stem cell transplant from a related donor, so the T cells may come from the graft donor. Some clones in this sample may be carry-over from other donors' samples. Sequencing used PBMCs, obtained 100 days after allogeneic stem cell transplant.

The CDR3 protein is CAISEFTALGYTF. In DNA, the CDR3 is TGTGCCATCAGTGAGTTTACGGCTTTAGGCTACACCTTC. The rearrangement links TRBV10-3 to TRBJ1-2; no firm D call. The CDR3 is 13 residues long. V lost 1 base and J 8 bases, leaving 11 bases between the germline ends. Germline V gene data show CDR1 as ENHRY and CDR2 as SYGVKD.